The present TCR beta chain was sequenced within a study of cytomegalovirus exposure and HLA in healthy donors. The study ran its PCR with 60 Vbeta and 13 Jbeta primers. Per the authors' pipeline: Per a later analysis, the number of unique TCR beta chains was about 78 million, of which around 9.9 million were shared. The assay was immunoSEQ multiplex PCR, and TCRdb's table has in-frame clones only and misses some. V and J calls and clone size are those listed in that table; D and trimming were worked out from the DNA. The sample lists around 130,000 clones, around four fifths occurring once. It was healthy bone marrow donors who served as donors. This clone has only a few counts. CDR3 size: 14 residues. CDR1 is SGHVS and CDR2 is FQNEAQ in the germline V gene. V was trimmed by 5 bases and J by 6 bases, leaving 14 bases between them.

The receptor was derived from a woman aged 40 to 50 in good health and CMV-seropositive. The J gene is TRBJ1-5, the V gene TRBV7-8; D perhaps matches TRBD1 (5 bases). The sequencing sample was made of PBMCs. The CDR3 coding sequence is TGTGCCAGCAGCCAAATCCGGGGGACTCAGCCCCAGCATTTT. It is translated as CASSQIRGTQPQHF.